Shown below are 2 T cell receptor beta chains from a single sample sequenced in a study of post-analysis software for immune sequencing data. Study-wide results and limits: Roughly 5 TRBV segments were significantly more frequent in patients than in controls. TRBV5-6, TRBV5-1 and TRBV20-1 were among these segments.

No antigen has been assigned to these receptors. TCR beta cDNA libraries included unique molecular identifiers. TCRdb fed the PCR reads into MiXCR, producing one record per CDR3 protein. The repertoire holds hundreds of thousands of distinct CDR3 sequences, with just under 30% as singletons. The specimen was blood. All receptors come from a girl between 10 and 17 years old with multiple sclerosis.

This clonotype was seen a handful of times. The rearrangement links TRBV20-1 to TRBJ2-7; a weak D match, TRBD2 (6 bases). This CDR3 has 14 amino acids. CDR1 and CDR2 (germline): DFQATT, SNEGSKA (reference sequence). Trimming left V 1 base short and J 5 bases short, with 15 bases between. CDR3 sequence (DNA): TGCAGTGCTAGAGCCCTACTAGCTCCCAACGAGCAGTACTTC. Amino acid sequence: CSARALLAPNEQYF.

The chain joins TRBV9 to TRBJ2-1; weak D call: TRBD2 (5 bases). Per the germline V gene, CDR1 is SGDLS and CDR2 is YYNGEE. This CDR3 comprises 12 residues. V lost 7 bases, J lost 2 bases, and 7 bases lay in between. The CDR3 reads CASAGTYNEQFF. The CDR3 DNA sequence: TGTGCCAGCGCGGGCACCTACAATGAGCAGTTCTTC.